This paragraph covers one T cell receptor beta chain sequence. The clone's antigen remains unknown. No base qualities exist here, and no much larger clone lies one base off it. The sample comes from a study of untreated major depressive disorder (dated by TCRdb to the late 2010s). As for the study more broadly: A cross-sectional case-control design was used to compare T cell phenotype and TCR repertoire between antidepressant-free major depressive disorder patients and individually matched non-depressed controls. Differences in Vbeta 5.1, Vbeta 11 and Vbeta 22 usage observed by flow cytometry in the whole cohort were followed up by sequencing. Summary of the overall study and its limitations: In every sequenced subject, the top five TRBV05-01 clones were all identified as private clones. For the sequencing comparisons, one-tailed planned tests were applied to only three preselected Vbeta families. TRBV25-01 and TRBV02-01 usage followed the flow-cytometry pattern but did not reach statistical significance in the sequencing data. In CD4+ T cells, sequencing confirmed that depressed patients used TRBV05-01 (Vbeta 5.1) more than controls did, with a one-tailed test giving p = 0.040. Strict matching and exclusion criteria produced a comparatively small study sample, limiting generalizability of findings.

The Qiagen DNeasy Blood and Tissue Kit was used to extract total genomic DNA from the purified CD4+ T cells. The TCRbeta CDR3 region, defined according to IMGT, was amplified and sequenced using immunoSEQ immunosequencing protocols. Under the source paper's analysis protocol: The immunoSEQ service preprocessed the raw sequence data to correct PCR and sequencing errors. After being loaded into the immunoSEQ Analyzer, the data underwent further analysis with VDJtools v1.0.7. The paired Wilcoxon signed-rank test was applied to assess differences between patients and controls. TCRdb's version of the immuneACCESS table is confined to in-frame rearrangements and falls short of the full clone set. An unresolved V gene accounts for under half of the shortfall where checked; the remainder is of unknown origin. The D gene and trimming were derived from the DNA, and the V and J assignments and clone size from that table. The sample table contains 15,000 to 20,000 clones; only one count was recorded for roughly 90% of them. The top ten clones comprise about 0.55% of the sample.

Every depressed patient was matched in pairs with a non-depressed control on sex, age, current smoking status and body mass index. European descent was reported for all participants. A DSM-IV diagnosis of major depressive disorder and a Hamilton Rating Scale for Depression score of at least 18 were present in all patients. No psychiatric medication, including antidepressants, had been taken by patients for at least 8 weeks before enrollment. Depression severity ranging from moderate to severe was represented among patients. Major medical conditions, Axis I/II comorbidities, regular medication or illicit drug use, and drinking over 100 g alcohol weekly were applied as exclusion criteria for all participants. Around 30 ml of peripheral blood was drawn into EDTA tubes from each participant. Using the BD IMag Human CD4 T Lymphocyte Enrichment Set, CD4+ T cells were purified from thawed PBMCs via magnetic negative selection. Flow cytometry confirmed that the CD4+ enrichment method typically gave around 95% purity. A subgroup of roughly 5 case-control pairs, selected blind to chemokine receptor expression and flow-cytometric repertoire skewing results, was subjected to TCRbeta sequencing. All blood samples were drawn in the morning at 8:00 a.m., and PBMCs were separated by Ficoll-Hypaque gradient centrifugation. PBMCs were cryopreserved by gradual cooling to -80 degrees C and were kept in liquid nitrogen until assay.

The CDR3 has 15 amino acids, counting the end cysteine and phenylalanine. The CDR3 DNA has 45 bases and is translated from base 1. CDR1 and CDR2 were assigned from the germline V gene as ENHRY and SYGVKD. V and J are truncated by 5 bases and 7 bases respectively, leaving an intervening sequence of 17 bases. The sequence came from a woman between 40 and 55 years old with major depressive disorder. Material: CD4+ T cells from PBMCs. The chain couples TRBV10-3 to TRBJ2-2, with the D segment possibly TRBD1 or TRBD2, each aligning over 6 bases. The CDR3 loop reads CAISPEGGQVGELFF. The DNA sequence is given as TGTGCCATCAGTCCTGAAGGGGGGCAGGTCGGGGAGCTGTTTTTT.